Below are 11 T cell receptor beta chains sequenced from a single sample in a study of cytomegalovirus exposure and HLA in healthy donors. The PCR used 60 Vbeta and 13 Jbeta primers. The method was immunoSEQ multiplex PCR; TCRdb's version includes in-frame clones alone and lacks a portion of them. This sample has more than 80,000 clones, with around 79% found just once. Input material: PBMCs. These TCRs come from a man between 18 and 29 years old in good health and CMV-seropositive.

This clone occurred a few times. V is TRBV27 and J is TRBJ2-3, with unresolved D. The germline CDR1 and CDR2 sequences are MNHEY and SMNVEV (reference sequence). The CDR3 has 14 amino acids. V was trimmed by 7 bases and J by 2 bases, leaving 13 bases between them. CDR3 amino acids: CASIGKSDTDTQYF. CDR3 DNA: TGTGCCAGCATTGGCAAATCCGACACAGATACGCAGTATTTT.

V is TRBV28 and J is TRBJ2-1, with 10 bases identical to TRBD2. V lost 0 bases, J lost 9 bases, and 5 bases stayed unmatched. CDR3 length: 15 residues. Germline V gene lookup returns CDR1 MDHEN and CDR2 SYDVKM. CDR3 loop: CASSLWTSGSSEQFF. The CDR3 coding sequence is TGTGCCAGCAGTTTATGGACTAGCGGGTCGTCTGAGCAGTTCTTC.

This chain links TRBV5-1 with TRBJ1-1; D is uncertain. V was pared by 0 bases and J by 1 base, with 4 bases between. Germline CDR1 reads SGHRS; CDR2 reads YFSETQ. The CDR3 is 13 residues long. The CDR3 DNA reads TGCGCCAGCAGCTTGGGTAGGAACACTGAAGCTTTCTTT. Protein sequence: CASSLGRNTEAFF.

This sequence joins TRBV7-3 and TRBJ2-1; TRBD2 matches at 12 bases. Germline V gene lookup returns CDR1 SGHTA and CDR2 FQGTGA. The CDR3 extends over 13 amino acids. Losses at the gene ends were 4 bases for V and 12 bases for J; bases not matched to a gene: 4. CDR3 in amino acids: CASSSPGLAGQFF. For the CDR3, the DNA is TGTGCCAGCAGCTCCCCGGGACTAGCGGGGCAGTTCTTC.

This sequence joins TRBV13 and TRBJ1-4; no reliable D call. Germline lookup yields CDR1 PRHDT and CDR2 FYEKMQ (reference sequence). The CDR3 is 12 amino acids. V lost 1 base, J lost 7 bases, and 4 bases lay in between. DNA of the CDR3: TGTGCCAGCAGCTTAGTAGCTGAAAAACTGTTTTTT. This sequence encodes CASSLVAEKLFF.

CDR3 nucleotide sequence: TGTGCCAGCAGCCAAGAGTCTTTAGTAAAAAATGAGCAGTTCTTC. Its translation is CASSQESLVKNEQFF. This chain links TRBV4-2 with TRBJ2-1; no reliable D call. The CDR3 spans 15 residues. Germline V gene data show CDR1 as LGHNA and CDR2 as YNFKEQ. V lost 0 bases and J 7 bases, leaving 13 bases between the germline ends.

The genes are TRBV7-8 and TRBJ1-3; a weak D match, TRBD1 (5 bases). There are 15 residues in the CDR3. V was clipped by 2 bases and J by 2 bases, with 10 bases between them. CDR1 and CDR2 from the germline V gene are SGHVS and FQNEAQ. The CDR3 sequence is CASSLSQGPGNTIYF. Here the CDR3 DNA reads TGTGCCAGCAGCTTATCTCAGGGTCCTGGAAACACCATATATTTT.

This chain links TRBV10-3 with TRBJ2-5; 8 nucleotides align to TRBD2. The CDR3 length is 11 residues. The V gene end was trimmed by 10 bases and the J gene end by 5 bases; junction bases not matched to a gene: 3. Per the germline V gene, CDR1 is ENHRY and CDR2 is SYGVKD. CDR3 nucleotide sequence: TGTGCCACCGGGGGGGGTGAGACCCAGTACTTC. Residues: CATGGGETQYF.

The J gene is TRBJ2-2, the V gene TRBV7-8; D is unclear. Trimming left V 4 bases short and J 1 base short, with 13 bases between. Germline V gives CDR1 SGHVS, CDR2 FQNEAQ. The CDR3 spans 16 residues. CDR3 in amino acids: CASSSTTVLNTGELFF. In DNA, the CDR3 is TGTGCCAGCAGCTCCACCACAGTACTGAACACCGGGGAGCTGTTTTTT.

CDR3 bases: TGTGCCAGCAGCAGACTAGCGGGAGACACAGATACGCAGTATTTT. This codes for CASSRLAGDTDTQYF. The V gene is TRBV21-1, the J gene TRBJ2-3; the D segment call TRBD2 is taken from the table without a DNA check. TRBV21-1 is classified as a pseudogene. CDR3 length: 15 amino acids.

V is TRBV4-1 and J is TRBJ1-1; 7 nucleotides line up with TRBD1. Germline V gene data show CDR1 as MGHRA and CDR2 as YSYEKL. The V segment lost 0 bases and the J segment 0 bases; nucleotides outside the gene matches: 4. The CDR3 covers 16 residues. CDR3 residues: CASSQEETGLNTEAFF. The DNA of the CDR3 is TGCGCCAGCAGCCAAGAGGAGACAGGGCTGAACACTGAAGCTTTCTTT.